This T cell receptor (beta chain) was identified in a study of beta chain features in type 1 diabetes. Study-wide results and caveats: PCR could preferentially amplify shorter templates, alike in patients and controls.

This CDR3 is 16 amino acids long. Germline CDR1 SNHLY, CDR2 FYNNEI. The V segment lost 5 bases and the J segment 4 bases; nucleotides outside the gene matches: 10. Cell sorting via CD45RO/CCR7/CD25/CD127/CD95/CD27 was performed to obtain CD4+ naive, central memory, regulatory and stem cell-like memory cells. Of the isolated RNA, all was reverse transcribed, and so the sequenced material was expressed TCRB transcripts. Generated by immunoSEQ multiplex PCR, the TCRdb table keeps only in-frame clones and is missing some. The sample has 200,000 to 250,000 clones, 9.6% seen once. A word on this clone: The antigen is undetermined.

The chain employs TRBV2 and TRBJ2-1, with TRBD1 identical over 8 bases. The receptor was isolated from a woman between 18 and 29 years old in good health. Sequences were obtained from naive CD4+ T cells from blood. CDR3: CASSSLRGRAYNEQFF. CDR3 nucleotide sequence: TGTGCCAGCAGTTCTCTCAGGGGGCGAGCGTACAATGAGCAGTTCTTC. Drawing the rest from reference TRBV2 and TRBJ2-1, the complete variable domain is EPEVTQTPSHQVTQMGQEVILRCVPISNHLYFYWYRQILGQKVEFLVSFYNNEISEKSEIFDDQFSVERPDGSNFTLKIRSTKLEDSAMYFCASSSLRGRAYNEQFFGPGTRLTVL.